This section outlines one T cell receptor (beta chain) sequence together with its context. Its matching antigen is unknown. This sample was included in a study of OX40 agonist ivuxolimab in advanced cancers. Study-level information: The study enrolled dose-escalation patients with hepatocellular carcinoma, melanoma, renal cell or head and neck cancer.

Only in-frame clones appear in the TCRdb table, and some are missing; sequencing was by immunoSEQ multiplex PCR. The sample consists of 150,000 to 190,000 clones, 85% to 95% of them appearing once. Findings of the study overall: CD4+ and CD8+ blood T cells expanded clonally by week 6 at 0.1 to 3.0 mg/kg. People who partly responded at 0.1-3.0 mg/kg had some of the least clonal expansion seen.

This TCR was sampled from an adult with an advanced solid tumor such as melanoma, head and neck, liver or kidney cancer. Sequences were derived from CD4+ or CD8+ T cells sorted from blood, sampled in a trial of the OX40 agonist ivuxolimab.

The CDR3 reads CASSYGQFYGYTF. Written as DNA, the CDR3 is TGTGCCAGCAGTTACGGGCAGTTTTATGGCTACACCTTC. This chain joins TRBV6-5 and TRBJ1-2; D gene unclear. Deletions cut 2 bases from V and 5 bases from J, with 9 bases between. This CDR3 comprises 13 residues. CDR1 is MNHEY and CDR2 is SVGAGI in the germline V gene.